These T cell receptor beta chains were read from a single sample in a study of control samples from healthy donors and cancer patients. Assay used: immunoSEQ multiplex PCR; TCRdb lists only in-frame clones, some missing. Here the sample spans 60,000 to 75,000 clones, roughly nine tenths being singletons. What was sequenced was PBMCs. Source of these receptors: a man aged 55 to 69 with colorectal cancer. Each CDR3 is given with its conserved first and last residue. A D gene is named only where the DNA matches it firmly.

d_call	v_call	j_call	cdr3_aa
TRBD2	TRBV7-9	TRBJ2-1	CASSPPLAPSGGRNEQFF
.	TRBV4-2	TRBJ1-1	CASSLGGMNTEAFF
.	TRBV7-2	TRBJ1-4	CASSLAGLSVEKLFF
TRBD1	TRBV7-2	TRBJ2-7	CASSQGQGAFYEQYF
TRBD2	TRBV7-2	TRBJ2-6	CASSLQREGPGANVLTF
.	TRBV6-5	TRBJ2-7	CASRRTAVSYEQYF
TRBD2	TRBV19	TRBJ2-3	CASSNGLAGVPSTDTQYF
.	TRBV7-2	TRBJ2-2	CASSLGRQNTGELFF
TRBD1	TRBV27	TRBJ2-5	CASRTRQGWAETQYF
.	TRBV5-1	TRBJ2-1	CASSRGDRSSYNEQFF
TRBD1	TRBV14	TRBJ2-7	CASSRGQGVSYEQYF
.	TRBV29-1	TRBJ2-2	CSVEGPPGGGQGVGYDTGELFF
TRBD1	TRBV6-5	TRBJ1-4	CASSPRTGGREKLFF
.	TRBV19	TRBJ2-7	CASSQQGASYEQYF
TRBD2	TRBV9	TRBJ2-5	CASTQNGLAQQETQYF
TRBD1	TRBV5-6	TRBJ2-5	CASSLDGTAIKETQYF
TRBD2	TRBV5-4	TRBJ2-7	CASSLWGSGGRYEQYF
.	TRBV13	TRBJ2-3	CASSPRDTQYF
.	TRBV3-1/TRBV3-2	TRBJ1-2	CASSQAVQGTYGYTF
TRBD1	TRBV6-2/TRBV6-3	TRBJ1-5	CASSRDRLVGGDQPQHF
.	TRBV7-9	TRBJ1-5	CASSLGPYQPQHF
.	TRBV14	TRBJ1-1	CASSQLGNTEAFF
.	TRBV5-1	TRBJ1-2	CASSLESGGGYTF
TRBD2	TRBV19	TRBJ2-3	CASSLGGSGVFPDTQYF
TRBD1	TRBV19	TRBJ2-1	CASSKSPGTGSSYNEQFF
.	TRBV30	TRBJ1-3	CAWSKGYSGNTIYF
.	TRBV6-2/TRBV6-3	TRBJ1-3	CASSRSSGNTIYF
TRBD2	TRBV6-4	TRBJ2-1	CASSPLAGGRNEQFF
.	TRBV5-1	TRBJ1-3	CASSPGSGNTIYF
.	TRBV6-6	TRBJ2-7	CASSYEAPQLSEQYF
.	TRBV12-3/TRBV12-4	TRBJ2-5	CASSLIQQETQYF
.	TRBV5-8	TRBJ2-7	CASSRQGGYEQYF
.	TRBV2	TRBJ1-3	CASSEGAFSGNTIYF
.	TRBV5-1	TRBJ2-4	CASSLRLSRPGGNIQYF
TRBD2	TRBV9	TRBJ2-1	CASSVAGTRSSYNEQFF
.	TRBV7-8	TRBJ1-3	CASSLVEPQISGNTIYF
.	TRBV3-1/TRBV3-2	TRBJ2-3	CASSQMDLPTDTQYF
.	TRBV7-2	TRBJ2-6	CASSLEPAGANVLTF
.	TRBV5-6	TRBJ1-5	CASSFRQNNQPQHF
TRBD2	TRBV27	TRBJ2-5	CASSLGGSTVTQYF
.	TRBV4-2	TRBJ1-5	CASSRNRDGSNQPQHF
.	TRBV9	TRBJ1-2	CASSEGPGGALWIYGYTF
TRBD1	TRBV5-1	TRBJ1-2	CASSITGEYGYTF
TRBD2	TRBV11-2	TRBJ2-3	CASSLVALAGDRSADTQYF
.	TRBV15	TRBJ1-3	CATGNGNTIYF